The T cell receptor beta chain under discussion was sequenced for a study of blood T cell repertoires in COVID-19. The overall study: PBMCs, B-cell-depleted T cells, or T cells were the source of the cDNA or gDNA that made up the material.

The repertoire was sequenced with immunoSEQ multiplex PCR; TCRdb's copy has only in-frame clones and lacks some. This table has a few hundred thousand clones, roughly nine tenths appearing once. The TCR was taken from a woman in her 40s who had recovered from COVID-19. The sample was peripheral blood.

This CDR3 reads CASYRGRGETQYF. DNA of the CDR3: TGTGCCAGCTACAGGGGGCGTGGAGAGACCCAGTACTTC. The chain combines TRBV6-5 with TRBJ2-5, with 9 bases that match TRBD1. CDR1 and CDR2 (germline): MNHEY, SVGAGI. CDR3 size: 13 residues. The V segment lost 8 bases and the J segment 4 bases; nucleotides outside the gene matches: 5.